One sample yielded the 10 T cell receptor beta chains listed below, sequenced in a study of CXCR3-negative and CXCR3-positive naive CD8 T cells (dated by TCRdb to between 2018 and 2021). Sequencer: NextSeq 550. The Human TCR Profiling Kit (MiLaboratory) was used to make UMI-labeled 5' RACE TRB cDNA libraries. Following reprocessing of the reads by TCRdb, the data hold one row per CDR3 protein sequence and no DNA is available. This sample's clone table shows around 40,000 distinct CDR3 sequences. 1.5% to 2% of the sample lies in the top ten. Sequenced input: naive CXCR3- CD8+ T cells from blood. The cell subset or site label corresponds to: CD45RO-CCR7+CD27+CD95- naive CD8+ T cells lacking CXCR3 (TNR3-). These receptors all stem from a human donor in good health. Some clones in this sample may be carry-over from other donors' samples.

The J gene is TRBJ2-7, the V gene TRBV7-9; TCRdb reports TRBD1, a call that lacks DNA to check it against. Germline CDR1 and CDR2: SEHNR and FQNEAQ (reference sequence). This CDR3 comprises 16 residues. The CDR3 spells CASSRTPGDSSYEQYF.

This sequence joins TRBV7-9 and TRBJ2-5; TCRdb gives TRBD1 as the D gene, but with no DNA this cannot be confirmed. This CDR3 contains 16 residues. Germline V gene data show CDR1 as SEHNR and CDR2 as FQNEAQ (reference sequence). The CDR3 loop reads CASSEMGTGVEETQYF.

The J gene is TRBJ2-7, the V gene TRBV28; TCRdb names TRBD2, which stays unverified in the absence of DNA. From germline, CDR1 is MDHEN and CDR2 SYDVKM. The CDR3 is 19 amino acids. CDR3 sequence: CASTHPRGQGLGVPNEQYF.

This chain joins TRBV29-1 and TRBJ1-2. There are 14 residues in the CDR3. Looked up from germline, CDR1 is SQVTM and CDR2 is ANQGSEA. CDR3 sequence: CSVEGSVGVYGYTF.

The rearrangement uses TRBV2 and TRBJ2-1; the TRBD1 assignment by TCRdb is unverifiable without DNA. CDR1 SNHLY and CDR2 FYNNEI come from the germline V gene. CDR3 length: 14 residues. The CDR3 sequence: CASSEQGEDNEQFF.

This chain joins TRBV20-1 and TRBJ2-1. Germline V CDR1 and CDR2: DFQATT, SNEGSKA (reference sequence). The CDR3 runs to 11 residues. The CDR3 loop reads CSATDYTEQFF.

The chain employs TRBV6-2 or TRBV6-3 and TRBJ2-7; TCRdb's D gene call, TRBD1, goes unchecked for lack of DNA. The CDR3 totals 13 residues. Looked up from germline, CDR1 is MNHEY and CDR2 is SVGEGT. The CDR3 is CASSWGQTYEQYF.

The CDR3 loop is CSARDIRAATYEQYF. This chain uses TRBV20-1 with TRBJ2-7; TCRdb's D call of TRBD2 is untestable without DNA. The CDR3 runs to 15 residues. Germline V gene lookup returns CDR1 DFQATT and CDR2 SNEGSKA (reference sequence).

This chain uses TRBV29-1 with TRBJ2-1. CDR1 SQVTM and CDR2 ANQGSEA come from the germline V gene. The CDR3 has 14 residues. CDR3 region: CSVEALWSYNEQFF.

The rearrangement uses TRBV9 and TRBJ2-7; the D call of TRBD1 rests on TCRdb alone, since no DNA is present to check it. This CDR3 has 14 residues. Germline assignment: CDR1 SGDLS and CDR2 YYNGEE. The CDR3 sequence is CASSARTGGDEQYF.